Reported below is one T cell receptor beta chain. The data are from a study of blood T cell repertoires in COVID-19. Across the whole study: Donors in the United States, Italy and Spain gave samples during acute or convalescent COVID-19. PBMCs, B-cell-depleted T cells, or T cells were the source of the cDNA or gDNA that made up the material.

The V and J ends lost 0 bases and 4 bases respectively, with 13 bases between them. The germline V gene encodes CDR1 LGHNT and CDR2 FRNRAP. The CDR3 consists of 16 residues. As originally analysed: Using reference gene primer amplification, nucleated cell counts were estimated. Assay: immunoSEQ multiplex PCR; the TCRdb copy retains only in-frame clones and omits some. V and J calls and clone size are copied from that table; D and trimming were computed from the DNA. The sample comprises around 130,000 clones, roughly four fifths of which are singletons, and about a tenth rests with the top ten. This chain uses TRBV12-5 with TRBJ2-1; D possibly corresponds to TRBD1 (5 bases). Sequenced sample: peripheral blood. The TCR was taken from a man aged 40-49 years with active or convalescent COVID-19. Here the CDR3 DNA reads TGTGCTAGTGGTTTGGTCTCCCGGGCAGGGTACAATGAGCAGTTCTTC. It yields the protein CASGLVSRAGYNEQFF.